This TCR beta chain was documented in a study of glioma-infiltrating T cells after dendritic cell vaccination. This CDR3 region has 16 residues. Trimming stripped 4 bases from V and 6 bases from J, with 20 bases between. Germline CDR1 is MNHEY and CDR2 is SVGAGI. The data were produced by immunoSEQ multiplex PCR, yet TCRdb's version contains in-frame clones alone and is incomplete. The table shows roughly 96,000 clones, with approximately 81% occurring only once. Source: blood, taken before dendritic cell vaccination. The sequence derives from a human donor with glioblastoma. V and J are TRBV6-5 and TRBJ2-3, with a tentative D call TRBD1 (5 bases). CDR3 sequence: CASSLAGQKLGDTQYF. The CDR3 DNA follows: TGTGCCAGCAGTTTGGCAGGGCAAAAGCTGGGGGATACGCAGTATTTT.